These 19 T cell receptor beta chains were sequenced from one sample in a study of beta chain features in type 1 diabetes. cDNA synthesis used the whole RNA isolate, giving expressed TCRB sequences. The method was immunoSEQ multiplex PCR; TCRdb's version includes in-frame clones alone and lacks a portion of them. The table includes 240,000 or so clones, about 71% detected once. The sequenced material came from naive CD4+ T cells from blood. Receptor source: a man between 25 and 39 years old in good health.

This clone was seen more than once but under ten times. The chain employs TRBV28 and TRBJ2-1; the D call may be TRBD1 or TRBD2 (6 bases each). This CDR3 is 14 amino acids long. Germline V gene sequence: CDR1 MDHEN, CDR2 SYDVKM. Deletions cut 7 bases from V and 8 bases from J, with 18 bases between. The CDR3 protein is CASTPRGLMDEQFF. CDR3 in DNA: TGTGCCAGCACCCCCCGGGGGCTGATGGATGAGCAGTTCTTC.

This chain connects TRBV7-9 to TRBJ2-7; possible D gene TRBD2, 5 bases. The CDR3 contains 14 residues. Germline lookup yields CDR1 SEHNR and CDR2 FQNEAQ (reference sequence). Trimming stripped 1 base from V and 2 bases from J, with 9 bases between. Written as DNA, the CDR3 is TGTGCCAGCAGCTTAGGGAAGGGAGCCTACGAGCAGTACTTC. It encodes CASSLGKGAYEQYF.

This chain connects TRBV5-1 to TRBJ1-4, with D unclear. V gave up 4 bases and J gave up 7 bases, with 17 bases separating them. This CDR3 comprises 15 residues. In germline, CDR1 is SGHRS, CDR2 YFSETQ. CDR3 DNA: TGCGCCAGCAGCCCTGGACGAGGTAGAAGTGAAAAACTGTTTTTT. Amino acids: CASSPGRGRSEKLFF.

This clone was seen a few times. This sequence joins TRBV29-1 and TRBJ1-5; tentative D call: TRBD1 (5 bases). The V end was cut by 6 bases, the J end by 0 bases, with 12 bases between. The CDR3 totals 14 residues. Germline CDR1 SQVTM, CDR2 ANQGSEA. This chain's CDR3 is CSVLTGVSNQPQHF. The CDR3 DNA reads TGCAGCGTCCTAACAGGTGTTAGCAATCAGCCCCAGCATTTT. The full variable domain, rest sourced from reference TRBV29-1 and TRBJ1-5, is SAVISQKPSRDICQRGTSLTIQCQVDSQVTMMFWYRQQPGQSLTLIATANQGSEATYESGFVIDKFPISRPNLTFSTLTVSNMSPEDSSIYLCSVLTGVSNQPQHFGDGTRLSIL.

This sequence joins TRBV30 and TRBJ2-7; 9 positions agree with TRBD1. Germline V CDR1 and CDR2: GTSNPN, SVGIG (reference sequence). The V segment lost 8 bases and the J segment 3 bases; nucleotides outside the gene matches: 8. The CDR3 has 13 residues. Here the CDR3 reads CALDRGGRYEQYF. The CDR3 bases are TGTGCCCTGGACAGGGGAGGACGCTACGAGCAGTACTTC.

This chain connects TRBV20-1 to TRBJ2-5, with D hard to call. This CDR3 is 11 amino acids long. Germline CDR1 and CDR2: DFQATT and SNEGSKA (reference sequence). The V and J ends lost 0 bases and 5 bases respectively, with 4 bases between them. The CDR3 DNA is TGCAGTGCTAGAGACTCGGAGACCCAGTACTTC. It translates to CSARDSETQYF.

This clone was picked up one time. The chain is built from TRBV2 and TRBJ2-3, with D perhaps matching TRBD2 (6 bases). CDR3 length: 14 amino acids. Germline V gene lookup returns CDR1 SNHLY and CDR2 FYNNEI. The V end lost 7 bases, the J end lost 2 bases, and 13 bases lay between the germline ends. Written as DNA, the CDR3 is TGTGCCAGCAAGGAACGCGGGGTCACAGATACGCAGTATTTT. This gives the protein CASKERGVTDTQYF.

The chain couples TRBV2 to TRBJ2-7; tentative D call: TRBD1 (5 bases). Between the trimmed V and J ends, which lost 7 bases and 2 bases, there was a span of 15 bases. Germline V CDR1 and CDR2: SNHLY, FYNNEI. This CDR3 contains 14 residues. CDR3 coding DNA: TGTGCCAGCAACCCAGACAGAGGAGCCTACGAGCAGTACTTC. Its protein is CASNPDRGAYEQYF.

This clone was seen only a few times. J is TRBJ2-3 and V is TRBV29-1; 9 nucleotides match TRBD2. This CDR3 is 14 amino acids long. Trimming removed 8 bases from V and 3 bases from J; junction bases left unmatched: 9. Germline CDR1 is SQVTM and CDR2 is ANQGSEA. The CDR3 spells CSTRLAVPTDTQYF. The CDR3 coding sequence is TGCAGCACCAGACTAGCGGTACCGACAGATACGCAGTATTTT.

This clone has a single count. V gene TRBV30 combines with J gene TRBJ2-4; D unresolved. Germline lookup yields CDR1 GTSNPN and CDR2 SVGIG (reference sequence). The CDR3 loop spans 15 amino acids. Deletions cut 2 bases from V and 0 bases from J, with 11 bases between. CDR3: CAWSLAELAKNIQYF. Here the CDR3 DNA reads TGTGCCTGGAGTTTGGCAGAACTAGCCAAAAACATTCAGTACTTC. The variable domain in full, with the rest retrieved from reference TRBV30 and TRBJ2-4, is SQTIHQWPATLVQPVGSPLSLECTVEGTSNPNLYWYRQAAGRGLQLLFYSVGIGQISSEVPQNLSASRPQDRQFILSSKKLLLSDSGFYLCAWSLAELAKNIQYFGAGTRLSVL.

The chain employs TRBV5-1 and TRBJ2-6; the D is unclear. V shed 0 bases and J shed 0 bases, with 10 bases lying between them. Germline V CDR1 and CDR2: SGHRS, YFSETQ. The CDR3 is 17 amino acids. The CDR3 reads CASSLGPRSSGANVLTF. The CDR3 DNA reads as TGCGCCAGCAGCTTGGGACCGAGAAGCTCTGGGGCCAACGTCCTGACTTTC. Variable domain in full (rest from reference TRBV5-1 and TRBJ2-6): KAGVTQTPRYLIKTRGQQVTLSCSPISGHRSVSWYQQTPGQGLQFLFEYFSETQRNKGNFPGRFSGRQFSNSRSEMNVSTLELGDSALYLCASSLGPRSSGANVLTFGAGSRLTVL.

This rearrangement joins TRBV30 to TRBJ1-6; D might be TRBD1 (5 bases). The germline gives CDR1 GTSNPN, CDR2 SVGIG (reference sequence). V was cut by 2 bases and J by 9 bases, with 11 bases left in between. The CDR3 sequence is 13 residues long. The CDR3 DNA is TGTGCCTGGAGTAGGCAGGGCCCTTCACCCCTCCACTTT. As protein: CAWSRQGPSPLHF.

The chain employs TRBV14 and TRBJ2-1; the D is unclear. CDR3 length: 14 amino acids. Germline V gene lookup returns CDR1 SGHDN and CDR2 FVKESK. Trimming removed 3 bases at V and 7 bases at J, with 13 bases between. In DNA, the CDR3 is TGTGCCAGCAGCCACCTTCGACGGATGAATGAGCAGTTCTTC. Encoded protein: CASSHLRRMNEQFF.

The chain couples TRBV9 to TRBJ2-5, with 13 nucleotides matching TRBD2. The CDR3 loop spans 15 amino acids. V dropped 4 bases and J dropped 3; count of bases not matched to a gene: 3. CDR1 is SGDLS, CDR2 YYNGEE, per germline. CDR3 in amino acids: CASSSGLAGEETQYF. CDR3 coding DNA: TGTGCCAGCAGCTCCGGACTAGCGGGAGAAGAGACCCAGTACTTC.

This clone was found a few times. CDR3 sequence: CASSSGQSYEQYF. The CDR3 DNA follows: TGCGCCAGCAGCTCCGGACAGAGCTACGAGCAGTACTTC. The chain joins TRBV5-1 to TRBJ2-7, with a possible D match to TRBD1 (6 bases). V lost 3 bases and J lost 3, with 10 bases in between. Germline assignment: CDR1 SGHRS and CDR2 YFSETQ. The CDR3 loop spans 13 amino acids. Full variable domain (outside the CDR3, taken from reference TRBV5-1 and TRBJ2-7): KAGVTQTPRYLIKTRGQQVTLSCSPISGHRSVSWYQQTPGQGLQFLFEYFSETQRNKGNFPGRFSGRQFSNSRSEMNVSTLELGDSALYLCASSSGQSYEQYFGPGTRLTVT.

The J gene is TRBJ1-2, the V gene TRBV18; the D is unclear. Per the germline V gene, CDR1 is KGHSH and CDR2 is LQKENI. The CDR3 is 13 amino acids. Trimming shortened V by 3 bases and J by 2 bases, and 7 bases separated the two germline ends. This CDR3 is CASSPSQNYGYTF. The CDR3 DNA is TGTGCCAGCTCACCGAGTCAGAACTATGGCTACACCTTC.

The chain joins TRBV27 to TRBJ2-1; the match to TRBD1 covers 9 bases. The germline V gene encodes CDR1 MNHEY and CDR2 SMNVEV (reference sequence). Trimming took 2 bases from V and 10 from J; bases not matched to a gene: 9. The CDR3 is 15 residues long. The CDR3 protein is CASSLRGTGLGEQFF. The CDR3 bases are TGTGCCAGCAGTTTAAGGGGGACAGGGCTCGGGGAGCAGTTCTTC.

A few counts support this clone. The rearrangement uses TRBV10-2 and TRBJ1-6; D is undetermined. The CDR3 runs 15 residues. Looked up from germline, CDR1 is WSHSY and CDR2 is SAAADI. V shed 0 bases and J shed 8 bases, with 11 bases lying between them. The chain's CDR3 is CASSESGIPDSPLHF. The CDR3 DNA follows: TGCGCCAGCAGTGAGTCCGGGATACCCGATTCACCCCTCCACTTT.

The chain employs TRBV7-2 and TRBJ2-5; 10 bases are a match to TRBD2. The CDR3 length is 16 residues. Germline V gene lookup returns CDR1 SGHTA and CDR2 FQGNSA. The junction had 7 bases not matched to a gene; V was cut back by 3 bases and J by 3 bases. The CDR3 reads CASSLKRGGFKETQYF. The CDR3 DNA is TGTGCCAGCAGCTTGAAGCGGGGGGGCTTTAAAGAGACCCAGTACTTC. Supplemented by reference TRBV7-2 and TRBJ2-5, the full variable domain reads GAGVSQSPSNKVTEKGKDVELRCDPISGHTALYWYRQSLGQGLEFLIYFQGNSAPDKSGLPSDRFSAERTGGSVSTLTIQRTQQEDSAVYLCASSLKRGGFKETQYFGPGTRLLVL.